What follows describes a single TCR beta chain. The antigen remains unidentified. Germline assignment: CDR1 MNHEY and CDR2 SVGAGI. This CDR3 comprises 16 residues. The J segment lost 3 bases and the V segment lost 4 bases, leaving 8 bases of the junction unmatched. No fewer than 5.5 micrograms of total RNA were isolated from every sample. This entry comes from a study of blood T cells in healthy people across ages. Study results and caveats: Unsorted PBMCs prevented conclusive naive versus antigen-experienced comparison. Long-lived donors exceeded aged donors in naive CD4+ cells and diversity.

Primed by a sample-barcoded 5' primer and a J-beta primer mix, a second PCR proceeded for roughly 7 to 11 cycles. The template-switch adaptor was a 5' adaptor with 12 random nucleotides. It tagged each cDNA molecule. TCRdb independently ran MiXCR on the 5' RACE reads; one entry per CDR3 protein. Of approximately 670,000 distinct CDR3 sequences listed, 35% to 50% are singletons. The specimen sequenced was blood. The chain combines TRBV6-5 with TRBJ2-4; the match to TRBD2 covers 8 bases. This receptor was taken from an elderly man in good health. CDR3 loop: CASSLGGGRDKNIQYF. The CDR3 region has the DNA TGTGCCAGCAGTTTAGGCGGGGGGCGAGACAAAAACATTCAGTACTTC.